The 20 T cell receptor beta chains in this list originate from one sample, sequenced in a study of blood T cell repertoires in COVID-19. The assay was immunoSEQ multiplex PCR, and TCRdb's table has in-frame clones only and misses some. The repertoire holds 55,000 to 65,000 clones, with roughly 93% as singletons. Material: peripheral blood. The source of these receptors is a human donor in a cohort sampled during active COVID-19.

The chain couples TRBV3-1 (or the pseudogene TRBV3-2) to TRBJ2-7; D is perhaps TRBD2 (5 bases). CDR3 length equals 13 residues. The V end lost 2 bases, the J end lost 7 bases, and 12 bases lay between the germline ends. Looked up from germline, CDR1 is LGHDT and CDR2 is YNNKEL (reference sequence). CDR3 residues: CASSQINRGEQYF. The DNA of the CDR3 is TGTGCCAGCAGCCAAATCAACAGAGGGGAGCAGTACTTC.

The genes are TRBV5-4 and TRBJ1-4; TRBD1 matches at 7 bases. From germline, CDR1 is SGHNT and CDR2 YYREEE (reference sequence). The CDR3 extends over 16 amino acids. The ends lost 4 bases at V and 7 bases at J; junction bases unmatched: 13. The CDR3 sequence is CASSPSATGSREKLFF. DNA of the CDR3: TGTGCCAGCAGCCCATCCGCGACAGGGAGCCGTGAAAAACTGTTTTTT.

The chain is built from TRBV28 and TRBJ2-3; 7 bases map to TRBD1. Germline V gene sequence: CDR1 MDHEN, CDR2 SYDVKM. The CDR3 is 14 residues long. Losses at the gene ends were 10 bases for V and 3 bases for J; bases not matched to a gene: 10. Here the CDR3 reads CATLPGQRTDTQYF. The CDR3 DNA reads as TGTGCCACCCTACCGGGACAGCGAACAGATACGCAGTATTTT. The variable domain in full, with the rest retrieved from reference TRBV28 and TRBJ2-3, is DVKVTQSSRYLVKRTGEKVFLECVQDMDHENMFWYRQDPGLGLRLIYFSYDVKMKEKGDIPEGYSVSREKKERFSLILESASTNQTSMYLCATLPGQRTDTQYFGPGTRLTVL.

The V and J genes are TRBV14 and TRBJ1-2; a weak D match, TRBD1 (5 bases). Looked up from germline, CDR1 is SGHDN and CDR2 is FVKESK. The V end lost 0 bases, the J end lost 7 bases, and 9 bases lay between the germline ends. The length of the CDR3 is 13 residues. In DNA, the CDR3 is TGTGCCAGCAGCCAAGATTTAGGGGCTGGCTACACCTTC. It translates to CASSQDLGAGYTF.

The chain uses TRBV28 and TRBJ2-7, with a possible D match to TRBD2 (5 bases). CDR1 MDHEN and CDR2 SYDVKM come from the germline V gene. Trimming took 2 bases from V and 0 from J, leaving 17 bases between them. This CDR3 has 17 residues. CDR3 sequence (DNA): TGTGCCAGCAGTTTAGACTTCCGGGGTTCGCTCTCCTACGAGCAGTACTTC. Translation: CASSLDFRGSLSYEQYF.

The V gene is TRBV7-2, the J gene TRBJ1-4, with 10 bases matching TRBD1. V lost 5 bases and J lost 0; bases outside the gene matches: 6. This CDR3 has 17 amino acids. Per the germline V gene, CDR1 is SGHTA and CDR2 is FQGNSA. CDR3: CASSGPGQGATNEKLFF. CDR3 in DNA: TGTGCCAGCAGCGGGCCCGGACAGGGGGCAACTAATGAAAAACTGTTTTTT.

Only one count was recorded for this clone. This rearrangement joins TRBV6-5 to TRBJ2-2, with D unresolved. Per germline, CDR1 MNHEY and CDR2 SVGAGI. V lost 8 bases and J lost 2, with 9 bases in between. The CDR3 runs 13 residues. The CDR3 sequence: CASEELNTGELFF. The CDR3 DNA sequence: TGTGCCAGCGAGGAACTTAACACCGGGGAGCTGTTTTTT.

V gene TRBV20-1 combines with J gene TRBJ2-1; D ambiguous. Trimming took off 2 bases at V and 8 bases at J, with 4 bases between the two ends. Germline V gene sequence: CDR1 DFQATT, CDR2 SNEGSKA (reference sequence). This CDR3 is 10 amino acids long. The DNA for the CDR3 is TGCAGTGCTAGATTCGATGAGCAGTTCTTC. Encoded protein: CSARFDEQFF.

The chain has TRBV6-5 and TRBJ1-1; D may be TRBD1 (6 bases). CDR3 size: 13 residues. Germline V CDR1 and CDR2: MNHEY, SVGAGI. Trimming stripped 6 bases from V and 2 bases from J, with 10 bases between. Here the CDR3 DNA reads TGTGCCAGCAGCTCGACAGGCAACACTGAAGCTTTCTTT. Its translation: CASSSTGNTEAFF.

The CDR3: CASSPDSFNTEAFF. The CDR3 coding sequence is TGTGCCAGCAGCCCGGACAGCTTTAACACTGAAGCTTTCTTT. V gene TRBV5-4 combines with J gene TRBJ1-1; TRBD1 might be the D (6 bases). Trimming pared 4 bases from V and 2 bases from J, leaving 12 bases between. The CDR3 runs to 14 residues. Per the germline V gene, CDR1 is SGHNT and CDR2 is YYREEE (reference sequence).

The chain combines TRBV7-2 with TRBJ1-3; D perhaps matches TRBD1 (6 bases). The CDR3 has 16 residues. Trimming stripped 6 bases from V and 0 bases from J, with 15 bases between. CDR1 and CDR2 from the germline V gene are SGHTA and FQGNSA. Here the CDR3 DNA reads TGTGCCAGCAGTTTGGACAGTGCCTTCTCTGGAAACACCATATATTTT. This encodes CASSLDSAFSGNTIYF.

The chain recombines TRBV29-1 with TRBJ1-1; the D gene is possibly TRBD1 (5 bases). V was clipped by 4 bases and J by 7 bases, with 16 bases between them. The CDR3 covers 13 residues. Germline CDR1 SQVTM, CDR2 ANQGSEA. The DNA for the CDR3 is TGCAGCGTTGGGACACCTGGGGCCCGTGAAGCTTTCTTT. As protein: CSVGTPGAREAFF.

This clone was detected only once. The V call is TRBV7-2, the J call TRBJ2-5; D possibly corresponds to TRBD1 (6 bases). This CDR3 has 13 amino acids. Germline V CDR1 and CDR2: SGHTA, FQGNSA. V dropped 5 bases and J dropped 5 bases, with 12 bases sitting between them. The DNA of the CDR3 is TGTGCCAGCAGCAACAGGGAGTCCGAGACCCAGTACTTC. Protein: CASSNRESETQYF.

The chain links TRBV27 to TRBJ2-1; TRBD2 agrees at 7 bases. CDR1 is MNHEY and CDR2 is SMNVEV in the germline V gene (reference sequence). The CDR3 spans 18 residues. After removal of 4 bases from V and 0 bases from J, the junction contained 12 bases not matched to a gene. CDR3 DNA: TGTGCCAGCAGTTATCTTTCCTTGGGGAGGGGCTCCTACAATGAGCAGTTCTTC. It specifies CASSYLSLGRGSYNEQFF.

V is TRBV7-9 and J is TRBJ1-5; TRBD1 is a possible D gene (5 bases). V lost 1 base to trimming and J lost 6 bases, with 19 bases between them. CDR1 and CDR2 from the germline V gene are SEHNR and FQNEAQ (reference sequence). The CDR3 extends over 17 amino acids. CDR3 in amino acids: CASSLGAGPPWSQPQHF. CDR3 in DNA: TGTGCCAGCAGCTTAGGGGCGGGGCCCCCATGGAGTCAGCCCCAGCATTTT. Using reference TRBV7-9 and TRBJ1-5 for the parts outside the CDR3, the full variable domain is DTGVSQNPRHKITKRGQNVTFRCDPISEHNRLYWYRQTLGQGPEFLTYFQNEAQLEKSRLLSDRFSAERPKGSFSTLEIQRTEQGDSAMYLCASSLGAGPPWSQPQHFGDGTRLSIL.

The V and J genes are TRBV6-5 and TRBJ2-7, with 11 bases aligning to TRBD2. This CDR3 has 16 residues. Germline CDR1 MNHEY, CDR2 SVGAGI. J gave up 6 bases and V 0 bases, and 7 bases lay outside the gene matches. The CDR3 bases are TGTGCCAGCAGTTACTCTCTAGCGGGAGGTTTAGCCGAGCAGTACTTC. Its protein product is CASSYSLAGGLAEQYF.

This CDR3 reads CASSLDGREGRNEQFF. Here the CDR3 DNA reads TGCGCCAGCAGCTTGGATGGGCGGGAGGGGAGGAATGAGCAGTTCTTC. The chain links TRBV5-1 to TRBJ2-1; 9 bases align to TRBD2. Trimming cost V 0 bases and J 7 bases; bases outside gene matches: 8. The CDR3 covers 16 residues. The germline CDR1 and CDR2 sequences are SGHRS and YFSETQ.

The rearrangement joins TRBV21-1 to TRBJ2-6; the tabulated D call, TRBD2, remains unverified against the DNA. TRBV21-1 is a recognized pseudogene. This CDR3 has 15 amino acids. The CDR3 sequence is CASRELVLGANVLTF. The CDR3 bases are TGTGCCAGCAGGGAACTAGTCTTGGGGGCCAACGTCCTGACTTTC.

This clone was detected once. V gene TRBV19 combines with J gene TRBJ2-3, with a possible D match to TRBD1 (5 bases). Germline CDR1 reads LNHDA; CDR2 reads SQIVND (reference sequence). V was trimmed by 8 bases and J by 0 bases, leaving 9 bases between them. The CDR3 is 13 residues long. Written as DNA, the CDR3 is TGTGCCAGTCAGGGTCTTAGCACAGATACGCAGTATTTT. Its protein is CASQGLSTDTQYF.

This clone was recorded only once. This chain connects TRBV4-1 to TRBJ2-7, with a possible D match to TRBD1 (5 bases). V lost 4 bases and J 0 bases, leaving 13 bases between the germline ends. The V gene's germline CDR1 is MGHRA and CDR2 YSYEKL. CDR3 length: 15 residues. In DNA form, the CDR3 reads TGCGCCAGCAGCCGAGAAGACAGCTACTCCTACGAGCAGTACTTC. Amino acids: CASSREDSYSYEQYF.